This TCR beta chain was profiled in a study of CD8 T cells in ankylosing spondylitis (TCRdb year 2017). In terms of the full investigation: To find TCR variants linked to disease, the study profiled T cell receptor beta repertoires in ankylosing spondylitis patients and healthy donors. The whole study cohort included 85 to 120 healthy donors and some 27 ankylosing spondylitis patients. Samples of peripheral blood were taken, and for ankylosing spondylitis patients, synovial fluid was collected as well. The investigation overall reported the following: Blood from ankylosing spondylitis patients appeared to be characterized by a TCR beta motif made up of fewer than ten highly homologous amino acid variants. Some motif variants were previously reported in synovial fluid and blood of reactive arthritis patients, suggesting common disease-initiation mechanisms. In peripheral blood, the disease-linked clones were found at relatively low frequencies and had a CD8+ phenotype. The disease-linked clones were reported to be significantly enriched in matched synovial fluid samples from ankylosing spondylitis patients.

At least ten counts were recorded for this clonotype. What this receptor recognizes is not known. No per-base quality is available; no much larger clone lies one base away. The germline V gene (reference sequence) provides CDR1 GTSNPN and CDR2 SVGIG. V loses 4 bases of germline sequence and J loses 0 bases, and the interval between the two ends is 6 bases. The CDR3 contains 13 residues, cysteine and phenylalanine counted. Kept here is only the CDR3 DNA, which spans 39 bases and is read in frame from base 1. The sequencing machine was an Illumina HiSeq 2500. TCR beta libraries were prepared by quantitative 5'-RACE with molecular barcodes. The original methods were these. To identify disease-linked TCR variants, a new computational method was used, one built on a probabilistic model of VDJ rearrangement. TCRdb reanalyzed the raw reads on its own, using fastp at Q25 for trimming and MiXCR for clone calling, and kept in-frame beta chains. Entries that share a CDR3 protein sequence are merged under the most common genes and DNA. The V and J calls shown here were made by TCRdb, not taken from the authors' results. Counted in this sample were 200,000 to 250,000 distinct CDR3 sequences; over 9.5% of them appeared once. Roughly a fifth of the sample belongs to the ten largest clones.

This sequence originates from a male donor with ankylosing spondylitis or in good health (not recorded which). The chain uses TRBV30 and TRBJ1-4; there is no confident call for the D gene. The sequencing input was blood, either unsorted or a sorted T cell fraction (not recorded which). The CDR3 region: CAWTDATNEKLFF. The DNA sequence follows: TGTGCCTGGACCGATGCAACTAATGAAAAACTGTTTTTT.